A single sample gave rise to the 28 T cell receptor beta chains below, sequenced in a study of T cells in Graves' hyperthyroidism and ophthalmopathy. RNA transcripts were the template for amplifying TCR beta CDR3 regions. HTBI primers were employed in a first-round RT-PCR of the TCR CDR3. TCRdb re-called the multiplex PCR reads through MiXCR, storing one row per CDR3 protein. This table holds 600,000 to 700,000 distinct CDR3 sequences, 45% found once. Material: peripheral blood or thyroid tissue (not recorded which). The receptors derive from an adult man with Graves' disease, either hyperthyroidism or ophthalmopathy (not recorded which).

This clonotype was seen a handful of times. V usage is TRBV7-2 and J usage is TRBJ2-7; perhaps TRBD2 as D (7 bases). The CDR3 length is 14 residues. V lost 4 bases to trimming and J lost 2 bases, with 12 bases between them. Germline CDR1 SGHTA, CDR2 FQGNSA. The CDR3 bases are TGTGCCAGCAGCTCGGGGGGCACTGCCTACGAGCAGTACTTC. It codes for CASSSGGTAYEQYF.

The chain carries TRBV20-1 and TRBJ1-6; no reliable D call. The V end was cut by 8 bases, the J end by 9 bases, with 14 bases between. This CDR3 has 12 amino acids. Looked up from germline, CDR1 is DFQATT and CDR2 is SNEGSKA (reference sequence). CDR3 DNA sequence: TGCAGTAGTATAGCCCGAGGTTCACCCCTCCACTTT. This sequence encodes CSSIARGSPLHF.

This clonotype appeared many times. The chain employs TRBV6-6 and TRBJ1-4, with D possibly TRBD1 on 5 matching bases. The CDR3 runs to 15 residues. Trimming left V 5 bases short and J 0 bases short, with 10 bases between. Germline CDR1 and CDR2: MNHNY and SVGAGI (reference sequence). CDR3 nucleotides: TGTGCCAGCAGTCAACTCAGGGCAACTAATGAAAAACTGTTTTTT. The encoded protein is CASSQLRATNEKLFF.

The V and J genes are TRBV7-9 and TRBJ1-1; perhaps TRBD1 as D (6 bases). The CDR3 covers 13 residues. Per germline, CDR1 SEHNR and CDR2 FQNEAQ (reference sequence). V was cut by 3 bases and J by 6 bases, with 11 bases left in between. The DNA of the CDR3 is TGTGCCAGCAGCTTGTGGGGGGCCCCTGAAGCTTTCTTT. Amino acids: CASSLWGAPEAFF.

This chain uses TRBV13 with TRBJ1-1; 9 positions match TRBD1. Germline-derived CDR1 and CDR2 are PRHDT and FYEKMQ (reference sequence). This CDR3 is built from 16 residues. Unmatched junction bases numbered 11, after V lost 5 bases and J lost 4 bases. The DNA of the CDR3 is TGTGCCAGCAGCAAGGGGACAGGGAGCGCAAGCACTGAAGCTTTCTTT. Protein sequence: CASSKGTGSASTEAFF. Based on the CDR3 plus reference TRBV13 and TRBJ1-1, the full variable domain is AAGVIQSPRHLIKEKRETATLKCYPIPRHDTVYWYQQGPGQDPQFLISFYEKMQSDKGSIPDRFSAQQFSDYHSELNMSSLELGDSALYFCASSKGTGSASTEAFFGQGTRLTVV.

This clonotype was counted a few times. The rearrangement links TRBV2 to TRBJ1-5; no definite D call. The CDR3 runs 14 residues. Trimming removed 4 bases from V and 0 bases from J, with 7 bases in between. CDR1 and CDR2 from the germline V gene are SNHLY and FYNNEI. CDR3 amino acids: CASSASISNQPQHF. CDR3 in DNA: TGTGCCAGCAGTGCTAGCATTAGCAATCAGCCCCAGCATTTT.

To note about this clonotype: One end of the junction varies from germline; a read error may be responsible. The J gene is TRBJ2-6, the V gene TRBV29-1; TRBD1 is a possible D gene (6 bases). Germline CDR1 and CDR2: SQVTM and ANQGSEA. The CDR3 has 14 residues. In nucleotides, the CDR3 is TGCAGCGTTGCCAAACAGGGTGGAGACAACGTCCCGACTTTC. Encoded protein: CSVAKQGGDNVPTF.

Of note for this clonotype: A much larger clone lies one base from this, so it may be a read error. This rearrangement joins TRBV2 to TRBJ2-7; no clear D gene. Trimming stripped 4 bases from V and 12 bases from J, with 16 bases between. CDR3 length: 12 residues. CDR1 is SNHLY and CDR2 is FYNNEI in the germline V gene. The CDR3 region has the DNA TGTGCCAGCAGTGCGGGTGTTTCAGTTCGGTACTTC. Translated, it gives CASSAGVSVRYF.

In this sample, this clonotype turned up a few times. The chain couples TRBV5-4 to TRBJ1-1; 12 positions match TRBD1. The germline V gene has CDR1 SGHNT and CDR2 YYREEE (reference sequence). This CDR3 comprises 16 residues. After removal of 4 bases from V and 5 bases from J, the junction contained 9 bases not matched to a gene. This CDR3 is CASSPGTGGIGTEAFF. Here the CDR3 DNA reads TGTGCCAGCAGCCCCGGGACAGGGGGCATAGGAACTGAAGCTTTCTTT.

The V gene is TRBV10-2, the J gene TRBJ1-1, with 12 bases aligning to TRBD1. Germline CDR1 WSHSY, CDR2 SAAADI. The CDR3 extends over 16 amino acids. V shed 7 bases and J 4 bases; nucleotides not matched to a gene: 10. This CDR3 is CASIYGTGGLGTEAFF. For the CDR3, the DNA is TGCGCCAGCATCTATGGGACAGGGGGCCTGGGCACTGAAGCTTTCTTT.

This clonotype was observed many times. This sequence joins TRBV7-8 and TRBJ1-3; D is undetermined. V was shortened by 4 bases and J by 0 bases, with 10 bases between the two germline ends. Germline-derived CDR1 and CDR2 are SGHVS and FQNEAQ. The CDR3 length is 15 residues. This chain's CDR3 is CASSSDRTSGNTIYF. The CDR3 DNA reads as TGTGCCAGCAGCTCGGACCGTACCTCTGGAAACACCATATATTTT.

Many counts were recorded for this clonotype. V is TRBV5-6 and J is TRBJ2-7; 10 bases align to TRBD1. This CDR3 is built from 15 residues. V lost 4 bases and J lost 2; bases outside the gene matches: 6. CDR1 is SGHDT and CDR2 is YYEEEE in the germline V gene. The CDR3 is CASSAAGTGAYEQYF. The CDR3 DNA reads TGTGCCAGCAGCGCGGCCGGGACAGGGGCCTACGAGCAGTACTTC.

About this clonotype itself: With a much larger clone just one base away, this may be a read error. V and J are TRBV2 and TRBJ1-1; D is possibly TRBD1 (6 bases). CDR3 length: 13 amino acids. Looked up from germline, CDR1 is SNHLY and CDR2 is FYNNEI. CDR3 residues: CASSSEGGTEALF. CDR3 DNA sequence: TGTGCCAGCAGTAGTGAGGGGGGCACTGAAGCTCTCTTT.

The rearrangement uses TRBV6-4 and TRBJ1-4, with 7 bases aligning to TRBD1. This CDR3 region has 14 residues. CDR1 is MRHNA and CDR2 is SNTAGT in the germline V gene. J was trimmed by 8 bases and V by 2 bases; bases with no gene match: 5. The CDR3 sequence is CASSDRQGVEKLFF. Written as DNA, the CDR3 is TGTGCCAGCAGTGACAGGCAGGGGGTGGAAAAACTGTTTTTT.

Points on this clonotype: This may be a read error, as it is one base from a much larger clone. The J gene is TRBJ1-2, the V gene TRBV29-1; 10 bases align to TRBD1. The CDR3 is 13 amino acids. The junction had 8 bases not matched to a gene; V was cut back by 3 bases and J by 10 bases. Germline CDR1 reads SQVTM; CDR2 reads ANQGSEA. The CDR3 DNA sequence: TGCAGCGTTGATGGACAGGGGGGGGATGACTACACCTTC. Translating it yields CSVDGQGGDDYTF.

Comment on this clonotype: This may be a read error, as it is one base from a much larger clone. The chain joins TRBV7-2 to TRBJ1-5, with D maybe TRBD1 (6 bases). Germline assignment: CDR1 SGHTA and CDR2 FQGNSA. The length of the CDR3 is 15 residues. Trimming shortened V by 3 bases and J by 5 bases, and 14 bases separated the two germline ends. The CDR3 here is CASSLSQAGDQPQHF. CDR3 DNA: TGTGCCAGCAGCTTGTCCCAGGCAGGGGATCAGCCCCAGCATTTT.

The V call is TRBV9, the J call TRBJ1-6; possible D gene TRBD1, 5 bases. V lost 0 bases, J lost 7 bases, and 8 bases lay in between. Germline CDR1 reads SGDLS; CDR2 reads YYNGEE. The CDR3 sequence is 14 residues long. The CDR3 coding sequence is TGTGCCAGCAGCGTAGGGGGCTGGAATTCACCCCTCCACTTT. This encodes CASSVGGWNSPLHF.

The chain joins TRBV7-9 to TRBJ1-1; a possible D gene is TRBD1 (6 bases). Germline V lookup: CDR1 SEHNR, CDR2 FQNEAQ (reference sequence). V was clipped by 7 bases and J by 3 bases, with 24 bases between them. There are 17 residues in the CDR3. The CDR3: CASNSTILQGEDTEAFF. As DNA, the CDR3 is TGTGCCAGCAACTCAACAATACTACAGGGAGAGGACACTGAAGCTTTCTTT.

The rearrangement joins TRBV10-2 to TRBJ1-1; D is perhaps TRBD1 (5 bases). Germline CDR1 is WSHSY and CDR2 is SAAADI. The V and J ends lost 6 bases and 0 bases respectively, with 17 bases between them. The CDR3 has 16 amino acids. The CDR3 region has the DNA TGCGCCAGCAGAGAGGTGACAGAACCCATGAACACTGAAGCTTTCTTT. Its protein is CASREVTEPMNTEAFF.

The CDR3 DNA reads as TGCGCCAGCAGTGCCACAGGGAGCCGTTCACCCCTCCACTTT. As protein: CASSATGSRSPLHF. The chain carries TRBV10-2 and TRBJ1-6; D possibly corresponds to TRBD1 (6 bases). The CDR3 length is 14 residues. Trimming pared 4 bases from V and 9 bases from J, leaving 13 bases between. CDR1 is WSHSY and CDR2 is SAAADI in the germline V gene.

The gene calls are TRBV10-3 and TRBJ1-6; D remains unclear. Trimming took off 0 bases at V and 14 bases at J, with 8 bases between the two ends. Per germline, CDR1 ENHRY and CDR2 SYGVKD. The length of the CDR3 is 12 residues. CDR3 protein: CAISESGLSLHF. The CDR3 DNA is TGTGCCATCAGTGAGTCAGGATTATCCCTCCACTTT.

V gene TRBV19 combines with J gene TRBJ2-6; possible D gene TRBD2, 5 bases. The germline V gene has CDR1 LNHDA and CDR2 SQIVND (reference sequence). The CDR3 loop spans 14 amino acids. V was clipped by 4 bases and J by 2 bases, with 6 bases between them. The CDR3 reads CASSTGAGANVLTF. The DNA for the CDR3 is TGTGCCAGTAGTACCGGGGCTGGGGCCAACGTCCTGACTTTC.

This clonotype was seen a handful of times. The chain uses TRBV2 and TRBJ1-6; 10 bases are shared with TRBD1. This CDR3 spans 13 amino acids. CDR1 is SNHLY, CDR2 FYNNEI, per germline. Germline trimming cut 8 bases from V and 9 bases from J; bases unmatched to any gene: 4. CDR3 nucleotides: TGTGCCAGCTCGGGACAGGGGTTTTCACCCCTCCACTTT. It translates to CASSGQGFSPLHF. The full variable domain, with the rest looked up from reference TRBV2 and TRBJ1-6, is EPEVTQTPSHQVTQMGQEVILRCVPISNHLYFYWYRQILGQKVEFLVSFYNNEISEKSEIFDDQFSVERPDGSNFTLKIRSTKLEDSAMYFCASSGQGFSPLHFGNGTRLTVT.

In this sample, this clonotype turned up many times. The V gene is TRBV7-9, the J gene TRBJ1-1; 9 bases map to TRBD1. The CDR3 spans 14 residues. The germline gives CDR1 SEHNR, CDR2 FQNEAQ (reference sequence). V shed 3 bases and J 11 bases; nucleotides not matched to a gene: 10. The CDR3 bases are TGTGCCAGCAGCTTCCTGGGACAGGGACATAGGGCTTTCTTT. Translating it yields CASSFLGQGHRAFF.

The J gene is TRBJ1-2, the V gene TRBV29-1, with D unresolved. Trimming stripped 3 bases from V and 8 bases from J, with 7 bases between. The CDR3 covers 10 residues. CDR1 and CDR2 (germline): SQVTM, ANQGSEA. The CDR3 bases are TGCAGCGTTGAGGTAGGGGGCTACACCTTC. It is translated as CSVEVGGYTF. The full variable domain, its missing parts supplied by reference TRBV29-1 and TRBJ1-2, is SAVISQKPSRDICQRGTSLTIQCQVDSQVTMMFWYRQQPGQSLTLIATANQGSEATYESGFVIDKFPISRPNLTFSTLTVSNMSPEDSSIYLCSVEVGGYTFGSGTRLTVV.

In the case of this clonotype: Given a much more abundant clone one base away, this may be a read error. The CDR3 sequence is CSVRGGRGVVETQYF. The CDR3 region has the DNA TGCAGCGTGAGGGGTGGACGGGGGGTTGTGGAGACCCAGTACTTC. This sequence joins TRBV29-1 and TRBJ2-5; 7 bases fit TRBD2. V shed 6 bases and J 5 bases; nucleotides not matched to a gene: 15. CDR1 and CDR2 (germline): SQVTM, ANQGSEA. The CDR3 is made up of 15 amino acids.

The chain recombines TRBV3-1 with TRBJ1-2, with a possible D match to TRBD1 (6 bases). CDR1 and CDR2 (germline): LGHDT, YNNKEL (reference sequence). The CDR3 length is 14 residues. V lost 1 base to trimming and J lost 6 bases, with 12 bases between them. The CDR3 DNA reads TGTGCCAGCAGCCAAGTGACAGGTTTCAATGGCTACACCTTC. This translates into CASSQVTGFNGYTF. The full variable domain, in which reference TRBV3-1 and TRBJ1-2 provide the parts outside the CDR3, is DTAVSQTPKYLVTQMGNDKSIKCEQNLGHDTMYWYKQDSKKFLKIMFSYNNKELIINETVPNRFSPKSPDKAHLNLHINSLELGDSAVYFCASSQVTGFNGYTFGSGTRLTVV.

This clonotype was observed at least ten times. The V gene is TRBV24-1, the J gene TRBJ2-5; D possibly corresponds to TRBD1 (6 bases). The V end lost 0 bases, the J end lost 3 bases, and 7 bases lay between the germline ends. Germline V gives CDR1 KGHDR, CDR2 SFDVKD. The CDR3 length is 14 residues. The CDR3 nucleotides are TGTGCCACCAGTGATTTGCACAGGGAAGAGACCCAGTACTTC. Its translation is CATSDLHREETQYF.